Presented here are 31 T cell receptor beta chains from one specimen sequenced in a study of T cell responses to AZD1222 COVID-19 vaccine. The data were produced by immunoSEQ multiplex PCR, yet TCRdb's version contains in-frame clones alone and is incomplete. The sample holds roughly 160,000 clones, 92% seen once. The sequences come from peripheral blood, collected on day 0 of AZD1222 vaccination. The receptors shown here come from an adult in good health.

The table lists this clone with a few counts. V gene TRBV10-2 combines with J gene TRBJ2-7, with D perhaps matching TRBD1 or TRBD2 (6 bases each). Trimming shortened V by 6 bases and J by 1 base, and 10 bases separated the two germline ends. The germline V gene encodes CDR1 WSHSY and CDR2 SAAADI. The CDR3 runs 13 residues. In DNA, the CDR3 is TGCGCCAGCAGAGGGGGGTTGTCCTACGAGCAGTACTTC. Translation gives CASRGGLSYEQYF.

The chain combines TRBV12-3 or TRBV12-4 with TRBJ1-1; the D is unclear. The length of the CDR3 is 11 residues. V was trimmed by 2 bases and J by 7 bases, leaving 5 bases between them. The CDR3 protein is CASSLMGEAFF. DNA for the CDR3: TGTGCCAGCAGTTTAATGGGTGAAGCTTTCTTT.

This chain joins TRBV4-3 and TRBJ2-5; TRBD2 might be the D (5 bases). The V end was cut by 0 bases, the J end by 3 bases, with 11 bases between. The CDR3 loop spans 15 amino acids. Germline CDR1 reads LGHNA; CDR2 reads YSLEER. CDR3 protein: CASSQDAAGKETQYF. The CDR3, as DNA: TGCGCCAGCAGCCAAGATGCGGCCGGGAAAGAGACCCAGTACTTC.

The rearrangement links TRBV4-3 to TRBJ2-2, with D possibly matching TRBD1 (6 bases). The length of the CDR3 is 15 residues. CDR1 is LGHNA and CDR2 is YSLEER in the germline V gene. The V end lost 1 base, the J end lost 2 bases, and 8 bases lay between the germline ends. CDR3 protein: CASSQGTANTGELFF. The CDR3 nucleotides are TGCGCCAGCAGCCAAGGGACAGCAAACACCGGGGAGCTGTTTTTT.

The genes are TRBV4-2 and TRBJ1-6; a weak D match, TRBD1 (6 bases). Germline loops: CDR1 LGHNA, CDR2 YNFKEQ. CDR3 size: 14 residues. The V end was cut by 6 bases, the J end by 7 bases, with 13 bases between. Written as DNA, the CDR3 is TGTGCCAGCAGTAACAGGGCCGGGAATTCACCCCTCCACTTT. Translated, it gives CASSNRAGNSPLHF.

The gene calls are TRBV4-3 and TRBJ1-2; weak D call: TRBD1 (6 bases). This CDR3 has 18 residues. The V end lost 3 bases, the J end lost 0 bases, and 20 bases lay between the germline ends. Germline lookup yields CDR1 LGHNA and CDR2 YSLEER. The CDR3 loop is CASSQGFWTDLTNYGYTF. The DNA of the CDR3 is TGCGCCAGCAGCCAGGGCTTTTGGACAGATTTAACTAACTATGGCTACACCTTC.

The chain joins TRBV14 to TRBJ2-7; no clear D gene. The V gene lost 1 base and the J gene lost 5 bases, with 6 bases spanning the gap. CDR1 and CDR2 (germline): SGHDN, FVKESK. CDR3 length equals 12 residues. The CDR3 DNA reads TGTGCCAGCAGCCAAGTGGAGCACGAGCAGTACTTC. It yields the protein CASSQVEHEQYF.

This sequence joins TRBV5-1 and TRBJ2-7; 8 bases match TRBD1. The germline V gene has CDR1 SGHRS and CDR2 YFSETQ. This CDR3 has 16 amino acids. After removal of 2 bases from V and 7 bases from J, the junction contained 14 bases not matched to a gene. In DNA, the CDR3 is TGCGCCAGCAGCTTCCTTTCGGGACAGGTAGGGGGTGAGCAGTACTTC. The encoded protein is CASSFLSGQVGGEQYF.

The genes are TRBV4-2 and TRBJ1-2; D is unresolved. The CDR3 consists of 14 residues. Trimming took off 0 bases at V and 4 bases at J, with 9 bases between the two ends. CDR1 LGHNA and CDR2 YNFKEQ come from the germline V gene. The DNA for the CDR3 is TGTGCCAGCAGCCAAGATGGCAGGATCTATGGCTACACCTTC. Translating gives CASSQDGRIYGYTF.

The V and J genes are TRBV20-1 and TRBJ2-7; 7 bases are shared with TRBD1. Germline trimming cut 3 bases from V and 0 bases from J; bases unmatched to any gene: 2. The CDR3 has 13 amino acids. CDR1 DFQATT and CDR2 SNEGSKA come from the germline V gene (reference sequence). CDR3 amino acids: CSASRDSSYEQYF. In DNA, the CDR3 is TGCAGTGCTAGTCGGGACAGCTCCTACGAGCAGTACTTC.

This clone was picked up one time. The CDR3 is CASSQAPGQLYGYTF. CDR3 DNA sequence: TGCGCCAGCAGCCAAGCCCCCGGGCAGCTCTATGGCTACACCTTC. The chain couples TRBV4-1 to TRBJ1-2; D is unresolved. This CDR3 has 15 amino acids. The germline gives CDR1 MGHRA, CDR2 YSYEKL. With 1 base removed from V and 4 bases from J, the gap between germline ends came to 13 bases.

This clone was seen only once. The V gene is TRBV2, the J gene TRBJ1-1; D perhaps matches TRBD1 (5 bases). The CDR3 length is 13 residues. Trimming cost V 1 base and J 11 bases, with 14 bases left between them. From germline, CDR1 is SNHLY and CDR2 FYNNEI. CDR3 residues: CASSEGGMYWAFF. The CDR3 DNA is TGTGCCAGCAGTGAAGGGGGGATGTATTGGGCTTTCTTT. The full variable domain, in which reference TRBV2 and TRBJ1-1 provide the parts outside the CDR3, is EPEVTQTPSHQVTQMGQEVILRCVPISNHLYFYWYRQILGQKVEFLVSFYNNEISEKSEIFDDQFSVERPDGSNFTLKIRSTKLEDSAMYFCASSEGGMYWAFFGQGTRLTVV.

J is TRBJ2-2 and V is TRBV6-4; either TRBD1 or TRBD2 may supply D (5 bases each). In germline, CDR1 is MRHNA, CDR2 SNTAGT. V lost 5 bases, J lost 5 bases, and 9 bases lay in between. CDR3 length: 13 amino acids. DNA for the CDR3: TGTGCCAGCAGTAGGGACCCAACCGGGGAGCTGTTTTTT. Translation gives CASSRDPTGELFF.

V and J are TRBV6-5 and TRBJ1-1; D gene ambiguous. Between the trimmed V and J ends, which lost 5 bases and 3 bases, there was a span of 13 bases. This CDR3 has 14 residues. The germline CDR1 and CDR2 sequences are MNHEY and SVGAGI. In DNA form, the CDR3 reads TGTGCCAGCAGTCAGGAGGCCGGTTACACTGAAGCTTTCTTT. Its protein product is CASSQEAGYTEAFF.

This clone was seen a single time. This rearrangement joins TRBV27 to TRBJ1-5, with D perhaps TRBD1 (6 bases). V lost 3 bases, J lost 4 bases, and 16 bases lay in between. This CDR3 contains 16 residues. Germline CDR1 and CDR2: MNHEY and SMNVEV (reference sequence). The CDR3 protein is CASSFGFRGRNQPQHF. CDR3 DNA: TGTGCCAGCAGTTTTGGGTTCAGGGGCAGGAATCAGCCCCAGCATTTT.

This rearrangement joins TRBV7-6 to TRBJ1-1; 7 bases match TRBD1. CDR1 SGHVS and CDR2 FNYEAQ come from the germline V gene. V trimming: 5 bases; J trimming: 2 bases; junction bases outside the gene matches: 8. The CDR3 loop spans 15 amino acids. CDR3 DNA sequence: TGTGCCAGCAGCGCCCGGACAGGATTAAACACTGAAGCTTTCTTT. Amino acid sequence: CASSARTGLNTEAFF.

The chain links TRBV6-5 to TRBJ2-7; D is perhaps TRBD1 (6 bases). Per germline, CDR1 MNHEY and CDR2 SVGAGI. V was pared by 6 bases and J by 3 bases, with 15 bases between. The CDR3 contains 14 residues. This CDR3 is CASSRGTSSYEQYF. In nucleotides, the CDR3 is TGTGCCAGCAGCCGAGGGACATCGAGCTACGAGCAGTACTTC.

The rearrangement uses TRBV5-1 and TRBJ1-1, with D perhaps matching TRBD1 (5 bases). This CDR3 is built from 13 residues. Germline CDR1 and CDR2: SGHRS and YFSETQ. V was shortened by 4 bases and J by 7 bases, with 14 bases between the two germline ends. The CDR3: CASSDQNRFEAFF. CDR3 nucleotide sequence: TGCGCCAGCAGCGACCAAAACAGGTTTGAAGCTTTCTTT.

The chain links TRBV15 to TRBJ2-7, with 10 positions matching TRBD1. Germline CDR1 is LNHNV and CDR2 is YYDKDF (reference sequence). This CDR3 spans 15 amino acids. V shed 5 bases and J 4 bases; nucleotides not matched to a gene: 8. The CDR3 DNA reads as TGTGCCACCAGCGGCGGGACAGGGGTATGGTACGAGCAGTACTTC. Translating gives CATSGGTGVWYEQYF.

This clone was seen just once. The chain recombines TRBV10-1 with TRBJ1-4; no clear D. V was cut by 2 bases and J by 8 bases, with 9 bases left in between. CDR1 is WNHNN and CDR2 is SYGVQD in the germline V gene (reference sequence). The length of the CDR3 is 13 residues. The CDR3 is CASSEPHREKLFF. In DNA form, the CDR3 reads TGCGCCAGCAGTGAGCCTCATAGAGAAAAACTGTTTTTT.

The V and J genes are TRBV4-3 and TRBJ1-1, with TRBD1 as a possible D gene (5 bases). Germline CDR1 is LGHNA and CDR2 is YSLEER. The V and J ends lost 0 bases and 7 bases respectively, with 9 bases between them. The CDR3 contains 13 residues. CDR3 bases: TGCGCCAGCAGCCAAGACCACAGGATTGAAGCTTTCTTT. Residues: CASSQDHRIEAFF.

This clone was counted a few times. The genes are TRBV2 and TRBJ1-2; 9 nucleotides align to TRBD1. CDR1 is SNHLY and CDR2 is FYNNEI in the germline V gene. The CDR3 is 16 residues long. J lost 5 bases, V lost 6 bases, and 13 bases had no gene match. CDR3 sequence: CASSGNLGQGRYGYTF. The CDR3 bases are TGTGCCAGCAGCGGGAATTTGGGACAGGGCCGATATGGCTACACCTTC. Full variable domain (missing parts from reference TRBV2 and TRBJ1-2): EPEVTQTPSHQVTQMGQEVILRCVPISNHLYFYWYRQILGQKVEFLVSFYNNEISEKSEIFDDQFSVERPDGSNFTLKIRSTKLEDSAMYFCASSGNLGQGRYGYTFGSGTRLTVV.

The genes are TRBV2 and TRBJ1-2, with TRBD1 matching over 11 bases. Germline lookup yields CDR1 SNHLY and CDR2 FYNNEI. The V and J ends lost 4 bases and 4 bases, in that order; junction bases with no gene match: 5. This CDR3 spans 15 amino acids. As DNA, the CDR3 is TGTGCCAGCAGTGCGGGACAGGGGGTAACCTATGGCTACACCTTC. It codes for CASSAGQGVTYGYTF.

The chain carries TRBV25-1 and TRBJ1-6; a weak D match, TRBD1 (6 bases). The CDR3 contains 15 residues. CDR1 and CDR2 from the germline V gene are MGHDK and SYGVNS. V was cut by 0 bases and J by 9 bases, with 12 bases left in between. Here the CDR3 DNA reads TGTGCCAGCAGTGAATATCAGGGGCGAATTTCACCCCTCCACTTT. Protein: CASSEYQGRISPLHF.

The table lists this clone with a count of one. J is TRBJ2-6 and V is TRBV21-1. TRBV21-1 is classified as a pseudogene. The CDR3 is made up of 17 amino acids. CDR3 DNA sequence: TGTGCCAGCAGCAAAGCGAAGGGGAGTACTGGGGCCAACGTCCTGACTTTC. Encoded protein: CASSKAKGSTGANVLTF.

V and J are TRBV13 and TRBJ1-4; TRBD1 matches at 9 bases. Germline V gives CDR1 PRHDT, CDR2 FYEKMQ (reference sequence). This CDR3 region has 14 residues. Trimming removed 4 bases from V and 4 bases from J; junction bases left unmatched: 1. The CDR3 reads CASSSGQGNEKLFF. The CDR3 DNA is TGTGCCAGCAGCTCGGGACAGGGTAATGAAAAACTGTTTTTT.

The rearrangement uses TRBV18 and TRBJ2-7, with 11 bases identical to TRBD2. Per germline, CDR1 KGHSH and CDR2 LQKENI. The V segment lost 5 bases and the J segment 6 bases; nucleotides outside the gene matches: 3. This CDR3 comprises 13 residues. The CDR3 DNA is TGTGCCAGCTCATCCGGACTAGCGGGCGAGCAGTACTTC. Amino acids: CASSSGLAGEQYF. Filled out from reference TRBV18 and TRBJ2-7, the complete variable domain reads NAGVMQNPRHLVRRRGQEARLRCSPMKGHSHVYWYRQLPEEGLKFMVYLQKENIIDESGMPKERFSAEFPKEGPSILRIQQVVRGDSAAYFCASSSGLAGEQYFGPGTRLTVT.

This rearrangement joins TRBV27 to TRBJ1-2; D call uncertain. Germline lookup yields CDR1 MNHEY and CDR2 SMNVEV (reference sequence). CDR3 size: 14 residues. The V end was cut by 2 bases, the J end by 4 bases, with 11 bases between. The DNA for the CDR3 is TGTGCCAGCAGTTTAAGTCCAGGCCCCTATGGCTACACCTTC. Amino acid sequence: CASSLSPGPYGYTF.

This clone has only a few counts. V usage is TRBV19 and J usage is TRBJ1-1, with 10 bases aligning to TRBD1. Looked up from germline, CDR1 is LNHDA and CDR2 is SQIVND (reference sequence). V was clipped by 6 bases and J by 6 bases; unmatched bases: 7. The CDR3 is 14 residues long. CDR3 bases: TGTGCCAGTAGCGCCGGGACAGGGGCCGCTGAAGCTTTCTTT. Protein product: CASSAGTGAAEAFF.

The chain couples TRBV19 to TRBJ1-1; possibly TRBD1 for D (6 bases). Germline CDR1 LNHDA, CDR2 SQIVND (reference sequence). Trimming shortened V by 7 bases and J by 4 bases, and 19 bases separated the two germline ends. The CDR3 spans 15 residues. The CDR3 here is CASTHPGRGGTEAFF. The CDR3 region has the DNA TGTGCCAGTACCCATCCTGGCAGGGGTGGCACTGAAGCTTTCTTT.

This chain connects TRBV24-1 to TRBJ1-3; maybe TRBD1 (5 bases). Trimming removed 6 bases at V and 0 bases at J, with 11 bases between. CDR3 size: 15 residues. Germline CDR1 is KGHDR and CDR2 is SFDVKD. The CDR3 is CATSWGRLSGNTIYF. CDR3 DNA: TGTGCCACCAGTTGGGGCCGACTCTCTGGAAACACCATATATTTT.